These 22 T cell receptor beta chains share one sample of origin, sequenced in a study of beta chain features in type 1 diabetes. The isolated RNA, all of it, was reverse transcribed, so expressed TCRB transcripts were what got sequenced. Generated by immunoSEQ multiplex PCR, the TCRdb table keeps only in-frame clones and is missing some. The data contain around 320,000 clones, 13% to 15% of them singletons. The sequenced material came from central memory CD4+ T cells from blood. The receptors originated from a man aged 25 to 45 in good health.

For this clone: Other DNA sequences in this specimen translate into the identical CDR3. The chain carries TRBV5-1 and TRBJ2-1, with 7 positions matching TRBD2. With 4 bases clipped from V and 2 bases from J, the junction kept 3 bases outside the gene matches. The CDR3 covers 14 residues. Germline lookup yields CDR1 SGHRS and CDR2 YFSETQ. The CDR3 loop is CASSPGGPYNEQFF. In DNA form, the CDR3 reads TGCGCCAGCAGCCCGGGAGGCCCCTACAATGAGCAGTTCTTC.

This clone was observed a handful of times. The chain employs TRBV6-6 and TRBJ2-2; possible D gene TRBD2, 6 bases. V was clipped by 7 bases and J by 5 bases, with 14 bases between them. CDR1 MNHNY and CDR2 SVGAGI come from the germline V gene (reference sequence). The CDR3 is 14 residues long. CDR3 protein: CASNPGEMTGELFF. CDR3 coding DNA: TGTGCCAGCAACCCGGGAGAGATGACCGGGGAGCTGTTTTTT.

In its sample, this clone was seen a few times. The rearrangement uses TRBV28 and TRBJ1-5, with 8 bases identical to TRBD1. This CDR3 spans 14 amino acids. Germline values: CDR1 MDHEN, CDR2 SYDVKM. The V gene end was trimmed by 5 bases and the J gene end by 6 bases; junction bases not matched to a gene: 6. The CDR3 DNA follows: TGTGCCAGCAGTCGAGGGACAGGAGGTCAGCCCCAGCATTTT. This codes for CASSRGTGGQPQHF.

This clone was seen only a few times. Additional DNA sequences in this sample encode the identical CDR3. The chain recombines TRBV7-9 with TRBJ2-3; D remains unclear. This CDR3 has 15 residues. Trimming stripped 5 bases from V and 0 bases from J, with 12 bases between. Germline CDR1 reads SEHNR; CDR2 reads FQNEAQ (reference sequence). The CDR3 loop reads CASSRTGSSTDTQYF. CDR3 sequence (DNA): TGTGCCAGCAGCCGAACCGGGTCTAGCACAGATACGCAGTATTTT.

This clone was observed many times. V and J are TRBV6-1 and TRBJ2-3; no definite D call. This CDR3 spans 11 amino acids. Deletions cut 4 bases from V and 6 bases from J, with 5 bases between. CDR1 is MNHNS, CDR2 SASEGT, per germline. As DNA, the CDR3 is TGTGCCAGCAGTGTGTGGGATACGCAGTATTTT. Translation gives CASSVWDTQYF.

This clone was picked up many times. CDR3 sequence (DNA): TGTGCCAGCTCACCGGCACCCTCCTACGAGCAGTACGTC. Translation: CASSPAPSYEQYV. J is TRBJ2-7 and V is TRBV18; D is ambiguous. The CDR3 runs 13 residues. V lost 3 bases to trimming and J lost 0 bases, with 6 bases between them. Germline V gene data show CDR1 as KGHSH and CDR2 as LQKENI.

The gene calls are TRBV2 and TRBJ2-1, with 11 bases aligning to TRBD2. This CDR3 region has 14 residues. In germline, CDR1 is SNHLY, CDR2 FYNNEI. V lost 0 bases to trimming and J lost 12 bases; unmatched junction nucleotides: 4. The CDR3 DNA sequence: TGTGCCAGCAGTGAAGCTAGTGGGACTAGCGGGCAGTTCTTC. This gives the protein CASSEASGTSGQFF.

DNA for the CDR3: TGTGCCAGCAGCTTGCCGGGTTCGTATGGCTACACCTTC. Residues: CASSLPGSYGYTF. The chain has TRBV5-4 and TRBJ1-2; the D is unclear. Germline CDR1 and CDR2: SGHNT and YYREEE (reference sequence). CDR3 length: 13 amino acids. Trimming pared 1 base from V and 5 bases from J, leaving 9 bases between.

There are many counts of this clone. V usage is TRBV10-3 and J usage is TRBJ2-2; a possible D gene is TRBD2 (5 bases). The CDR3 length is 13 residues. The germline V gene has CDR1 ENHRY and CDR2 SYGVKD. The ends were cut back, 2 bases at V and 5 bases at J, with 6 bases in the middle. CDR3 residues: CAISEGLTGELFF. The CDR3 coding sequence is TGTGCCATCAGTGAGGGACTGACCGGGGAGCTGTTTTTT.

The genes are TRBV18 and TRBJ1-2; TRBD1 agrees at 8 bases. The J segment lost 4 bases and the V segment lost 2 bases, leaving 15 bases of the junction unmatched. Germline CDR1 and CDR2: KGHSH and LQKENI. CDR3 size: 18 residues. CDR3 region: CASSPSTGARTGGYGYTF. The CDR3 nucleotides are TGTGCCAGCTCACCATCGACAGGGGCCCGAACAGGGGGCTATGGCTACACCTTC.

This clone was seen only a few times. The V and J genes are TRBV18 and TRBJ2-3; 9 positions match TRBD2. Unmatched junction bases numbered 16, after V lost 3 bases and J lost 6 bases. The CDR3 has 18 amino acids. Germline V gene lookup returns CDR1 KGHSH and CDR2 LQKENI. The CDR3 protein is CASSPLRGIAGESDTQYF. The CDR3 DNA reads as TGTGCCAGCTCACCCCTTAGGGGGATAGCGGGAGAGTCCGATACGCAGTATTTT.

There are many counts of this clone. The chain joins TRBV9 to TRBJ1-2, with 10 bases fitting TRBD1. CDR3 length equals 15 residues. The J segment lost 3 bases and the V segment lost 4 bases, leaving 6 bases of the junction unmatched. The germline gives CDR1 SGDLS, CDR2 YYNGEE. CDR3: CASSPTTGGHYGYTF. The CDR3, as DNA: TGTGCCAGCAGCCCTACGACAGGGGGCCACTATGGCTACACCTTC.

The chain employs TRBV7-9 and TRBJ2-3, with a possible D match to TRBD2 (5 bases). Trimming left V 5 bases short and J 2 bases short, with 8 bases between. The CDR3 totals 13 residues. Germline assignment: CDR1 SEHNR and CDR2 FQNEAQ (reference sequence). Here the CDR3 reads CASSGGPTDTQYF. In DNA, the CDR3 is TGTGCCAGCAGCGGCGGGCCCACAGATACGCAGTATTTT.

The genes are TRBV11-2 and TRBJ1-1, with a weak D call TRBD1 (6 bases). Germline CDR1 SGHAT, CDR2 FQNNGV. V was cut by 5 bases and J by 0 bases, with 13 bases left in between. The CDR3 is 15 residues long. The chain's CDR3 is CASSPGARVNTEAFF. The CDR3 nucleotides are TGTGCCAGCAGCCCAGGGGCCAGGGTGAACACTGAAGCTTTCTTT.

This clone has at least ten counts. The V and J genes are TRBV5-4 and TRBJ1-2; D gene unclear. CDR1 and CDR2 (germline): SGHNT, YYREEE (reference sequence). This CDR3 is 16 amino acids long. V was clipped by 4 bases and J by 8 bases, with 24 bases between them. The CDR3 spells CASSPVSREGLRGYTF. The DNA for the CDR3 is TGTGCCAGCAGCCCTGTGTCACGTGAGGGCCTGAGGGGCTACACCTTC.

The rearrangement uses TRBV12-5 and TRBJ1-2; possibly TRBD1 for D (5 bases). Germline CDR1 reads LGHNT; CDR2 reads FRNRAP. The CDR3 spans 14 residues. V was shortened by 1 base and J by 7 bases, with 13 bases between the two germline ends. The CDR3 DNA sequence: TGTGCTAGTGGTTTGGCTCAGGGAACGGGTGGCTACACCTTC. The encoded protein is CASGLAQGTGGYTF.

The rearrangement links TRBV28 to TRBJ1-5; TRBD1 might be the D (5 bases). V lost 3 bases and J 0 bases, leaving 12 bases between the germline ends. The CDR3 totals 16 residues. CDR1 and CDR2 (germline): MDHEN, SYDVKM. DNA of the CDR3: TGTGCCAGCAGTTTTGGGACGCTAAATAGCAATCAGCCCCAGCATTTT. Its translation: CASSFGTLNSNQPQHF.

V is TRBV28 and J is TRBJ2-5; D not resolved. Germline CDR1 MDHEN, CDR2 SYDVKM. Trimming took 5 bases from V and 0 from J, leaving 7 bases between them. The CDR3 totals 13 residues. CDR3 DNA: TGTGCCAGCAGTCTGTGGAACCAAGAGACCCAGTACTTC. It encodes CASSLWNQETQYF.

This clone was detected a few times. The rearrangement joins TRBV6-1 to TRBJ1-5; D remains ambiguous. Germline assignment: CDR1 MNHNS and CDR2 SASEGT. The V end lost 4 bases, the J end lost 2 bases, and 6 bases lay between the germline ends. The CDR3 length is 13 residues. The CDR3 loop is CASSAGGNQPQHF. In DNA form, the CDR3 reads TGTGCCAGCAGTGCCGGGGGCAATCAGCCCCAGCATTTT.

CDR3 loop: CASSFNRENYTF. The CDR3 DNA reads TGTGCCAGCAGCTTTAACAGGGAAAACTACACCTTC. The chain uses TRBV7-2 and TRBJ1-2; maybe TRBD1 (6 bases). Germline V gene data show CDR1 as SGHTA and CDR2 as FQGNSA. V shed 3 bases and J shed 10 bases, with 12 bases lying between them. The CDR3 runs to 12 residues. The full variable domain, rest sourced from reference TRBV7-2 and TRBJ1-2, is GAGVSQSPSNKVTEKGKDVELRCDPISGHTALYWYRQSLGQGLEFLIYFQGNSAPDKSGLPSDRFSAERTGGSVSTLTIQRTQQEDSAVYLCASSFNRENYTFGSGTRLTVV.

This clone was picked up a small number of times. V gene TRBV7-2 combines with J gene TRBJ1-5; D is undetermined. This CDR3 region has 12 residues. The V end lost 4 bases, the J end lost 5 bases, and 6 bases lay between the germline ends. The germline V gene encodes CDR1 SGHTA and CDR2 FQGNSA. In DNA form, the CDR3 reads TGTGCCAGCAGCTCCATCTATCAGCCCCAGCATTTT. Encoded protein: CASSSIYQPQHF. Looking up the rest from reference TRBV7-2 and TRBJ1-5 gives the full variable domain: GAGVSQSPSNKVTEKGKDVELRCDPISGHTALYWYRQSLGQGLEFLIYFQGNSAPDKSGLPSDRFSAERTGGSVSTLTIQRTQQEDSAVYLCASSSIYQPQHFGDGTRLSIL.

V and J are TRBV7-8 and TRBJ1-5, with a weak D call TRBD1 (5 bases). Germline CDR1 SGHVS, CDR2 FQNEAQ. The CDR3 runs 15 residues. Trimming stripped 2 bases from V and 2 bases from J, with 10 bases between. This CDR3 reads CASSLNPGRNQPQHF. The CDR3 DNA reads TGTGCCAGCAGCTTAAACCCAGGGCGCAATCAGCCCCAGCATTTT.